This T cell receptor (beta chain) was observed in a study of T cells after yellow fever vaccination. TCRdb re-called the 5' RACE reads through MiXCR, storing one row per CDR3 protein. The top ten clones hold nearly 3% of a sample with 150,000 to 200,000 distinct CDR3 sequences, 5.5% to 7.5% of them seen once. Notes on the study in general: It was a weaker secondary response, yet one that peaked faster, at day 5 versus 15. Abundant contaminating clonotypes from the bulk population could appear in FACS-sorted repertoires.

At least ten counts were recorded for this clonotype. Its antigen is still unknown. This CDR3 contains 15 residues. With 2 bases removed from V and 9 bases from J, the gap between germline ends came to 14 bases. In germline, CDR1 is SGHTA, CDR2 FQGNSA. The source of this sequence is a man aged 18 to 29 who received the YFV17D yellow fever vaccine. V usage is TRBV7-2 and J usage is TRBJ1-6; TRBD1 is a possible D gene (5 bases). This specimen consisted of CD4+ T cells sorted from PBMCs, obtained on the day of the first yellow fever vaccination. Written as DNA, the CDR3 is TGTGCCAGCAGCTTATCCGCAGGGTCGGCTTCACCCCTCCACTTT. Protein product: CASSLSAGSASPLHF.